This record looks at one T cell receptor beta chain sequence and its context. The antigen is unknown. After removal of 2 bases from V and 7 bases from J, the junction contained 3 bases not matched to a gene. Germline CDR1 reads SGHTA; CDR2 reads FQGTGA. The CDR3 is 14 amino acids. This specimen belongs to a study of neoadjuvant anti-PD-1 for oral cavity cancer. Study context: Around day 43, patients without progression received a fourth nivolumab dose before surgery. Study outcomes and limitations: TCR analyses covered only a few patients per response group.

Stage II-IVA oral cavity squamous cell carcinoma was new and untreated by systemic or radiation therapy. Blood libraries mostly used 400 to 500 ng genomic DNA, six replicates each. Produced via immunoSEQ multiplex PCR; TCRdb's table is partial and in-frame only. This sample yields about 14,000 clones, of which about 64% are seen a single time; 2% to 3% belongs to the top ten. The chain uses TRBV7-3 and TRBJ2-1; TRBD2 matches at 9 bases. This TCR was sampled from a person aged 35-80 years with oral cavity squamous cell carcinoma. The sample in question was PBMCs, obtained before nivolumab (anti-PD-1) treatment. The CDR3 sequence is CASSLAGGPNEQFF. The DNA of the CDR3 is TGTGCCAGCAGCTTAGCGGGAGGGCCGAATGAGCAGTTCTTC.